The entry below gives a single T cell receptor (beta chain) sequence along with its context. Its antigen is currently not known. No much larger clonotype is one base removed from it; base qualities were not supplied. During the collection period, no infections or other immune events were recorded for the healthy donors. Time-dependent variance in a beta-binomial model of T-cell clone differential abundance was calibrated using healthy-donor blood repertoires as a training cohort. The training cohort included 10 or so healthy donors, of whom 3 were female and 7 were male. The donors were between roughly 25 and 64 years old, with an average age of approximately 45 years. Whole blood was collected from each healthy donor at three time points spaced around two weeks apart and obtained from a commercial supplier. For immunosequencing, genomic DNA was extracted from whole blood that had not been sorted.

The data are from a study of identifying expanded T cells in peripheral blood (dated by TCRdb to between 2019 and 2020). Some background on the complete study: Separate aliquots of the same genomic DNA pool were sequenced to produce technical replicates, and four replicates were compared in pairs. Overall results and qualifications from the work: For all healthy donors, the variance in clone template counts between roughly 2-week samples rose significantly as total template count increased. The binomial model flagged about 1.3 differentially abundant clones between technical replicates but 15 to 17 over around 2 weeks and under 25 over around four weeks. Both the number of clones called differentially abundant and the false-positive rate were significantly reduced by the beta-binomial model across all healthy-donor time intervals. It was expected by the authors that biological variance in healthy repertoires might increase further over much longer intervals, such as months to years.

TCRbeta CDR3 regions were profiled by bias-controlled multiplex PCR amplification of genomic DNA with the immunoSEQ Assay. As for how the authors treated the data: To quantify the absolute abundance of each unique TCRbeta CDR3 region, the sequences were collapsed and filtered. Differential abundance was assessed using a binomial (Fisher-equivalent) model and a beta-binomial model in which time-dependent variance fitted from healthy donors was added. Clones with fewer than 5 combined templates were removed, and differential abundance was called for clones with a Benjamini-Hochberg FDR below 0.01. Beta-binomial variance was modeled as a function of total template count across the two samples using the form v = (b*log(k)+a)^2. The clones in this table, taken by TCRdb from immuneACCESS, are in-frame only. Not every clone is retained; where verified, under half of the shortfall comes from an unresolved V gene, and the cause of the rest is unknown. That table supplies the V and J calls and clone size; D and trimming were determined from the DNA. The sample table records about 120,000 clones; more than 80% of these occur just once. Together, the top ten hold 3% to 4% of the sample.

Inclusive of the bounding cysteine and phenylalanine, the CDR3 is 15 residues long. Only CDR3 DNA remains: 45 bases, in frame from the first base. The TCR comes from a person between 18 and 75 years old in good health. The V and J segments used are TRBV21-1 and TRBJ1-1; TRBD1 was called by the table and not checked on the DNA. TRBV21-1 counts as a pseudogene. The specimen sequenced was blood. The bases read TGTGCCAGCAGCCAGACACCAAAAATGAACACTGAAGCTTTCTTT. Translated, it gives CASSQTPKMNTEAFF.